A single sample gave rise to the 3 T cell receptor beta chains below, sequenced in a study of shared clonotypes between healthy human individuals. TCRdb's table, derived via immunoSEQ multiplex PCR, lists solely in-frame clones and lacks some. The sample has around 430,000 clones, roughly 83% seen once. The sequenced sample consisted of PBMCs. The receptors originated from a woman aged 40 to 50 in good health. Some clones in this sample may be carry-over from other donors' samples.

The table lists this clone with a few counts. The V and J genes are TRBV6-6 and TRBJ2-7, with 10 bases fitting TRBD1. The germline CDR1 and CDR2 sequences are MNHNY and SVGAGI (reference sequence). V trimming: 7 bases; J trimming: 1 base; junction bases outside the gene matches: 7. The length of the CDR3 is 15 residues. CDR3 residues: CASNPGQGFSYEQYF. The CDR3 DNA follows: TGTGCCAGCAACCCGGGACAGGGGTTTTCCTACGAGCAGTACTTC.

As to this clone: Other DNA sequences in this specimen translate into the identical CDR3. V usage is TRBV9 and J usage is TRBJ2-7; D gene ambiguous. The CDR3 consists of 14 residues. Germline V gene sequence: CDR1 SGDLS, CDR2 YYNGEE. The V gene lost 0 bases and the J gene lost 1 base, with 8 bases spanning the gap. The DNA of the CDR3 is TGTGCCAGCAGCGTAGGGGCCAGTTCCTACGAGCAGTACTTC. Translated: CASSVGASSYEQYF.

In its sample, this clone was seen once. The chain links TRBV7-6 to TRBJ2-7, with 7 bases lining up with TRBD2. CDR3 size: 13 residues. With V trimmed by 8 bases and J by 2 bases, 6 bases remained unmatched. Germline V CDR1 and CDR2: SGHVS, FNYEAQ. CDR3 coding DNA: TGTGCCAGCCAAGCCCGGGGGGCCTACGAGCAGTACTTC. This encodes CASQARGAYEQYF.